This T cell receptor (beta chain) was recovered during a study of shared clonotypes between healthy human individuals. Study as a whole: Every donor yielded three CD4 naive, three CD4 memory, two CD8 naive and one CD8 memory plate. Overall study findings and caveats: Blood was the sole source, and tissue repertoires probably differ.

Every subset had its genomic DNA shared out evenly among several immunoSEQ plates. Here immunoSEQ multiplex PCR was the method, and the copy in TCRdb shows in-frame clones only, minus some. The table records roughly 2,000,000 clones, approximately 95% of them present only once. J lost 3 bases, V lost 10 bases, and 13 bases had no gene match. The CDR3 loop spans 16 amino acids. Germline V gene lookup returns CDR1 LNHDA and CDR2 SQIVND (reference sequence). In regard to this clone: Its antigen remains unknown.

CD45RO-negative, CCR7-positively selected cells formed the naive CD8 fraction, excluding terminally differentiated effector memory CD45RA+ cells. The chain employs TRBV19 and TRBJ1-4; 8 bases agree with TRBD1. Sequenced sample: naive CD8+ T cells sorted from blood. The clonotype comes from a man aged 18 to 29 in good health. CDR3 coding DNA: TGTGCCACTAGGAAAACACCGGGACAGGCTAATGAAAAACTGTTTTTT. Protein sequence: CATRKTPGQANEKLFF.